Presented here are 32 T cell receptor beta chains from one specimen sequenced in a study of beta chain features in type 1 diabetes. The investigators reverse transcribed all of the isolated RNA, so they sequenced expressed TCRB transcripts. This table comes from immunoSEQ multiplex PCR, and its TCRdb copy is limited to in-frame clones, with some not included. The repertoire holds more than 250,000 clones, with around 22% as singletons. Findings of the study overall: TCRB CDR3s were moderately but significantly shorter in Type 1 diabetes patients in all four CD4+ subsets.

The antigens for these receptors are not known. Specimen: naive CD4+ T cells from blood. The receptors derive from a woman in her 30s with type 1 diabetes.

This clone was counted only a few times. The chain carries TRBV29-1 and TRBJ2-1; D may be TRBD1 (5 bases). Germline loops: CDR1 SQVTM, CDR2 ANQGSEA. V shed 6 bases and J shed 8 bases, with 11 bases lying between them. The CDR3 extends over 11 amino acids. CDR3 coding DNA: TGCAGCGTGGTTAAGGGGTATGAGCAGTTCTTC. As protein: CSVVKGYEQFF.

This clone came up a few times. This chain joins TRBV29-1 and TRBJ1-5; D gene uncertain. Germline CDR1 SQVTM, CDR2 ANQGSEA. V dropped 4 bases and J dropped 6 bases, with 13 bases sitting between them. This CDR3 has 13 amino acids. In nucleotides, the CDR3 is TGCAGCGTTGGCGAGGTAGTAGGTCAGCCCCAGCATTTT. Amino acid sequence: CSVGEVVGQPQHF.

This clone appeared a few times. The gene calls are TRBV28 and TRBJ1-2; perhaps TRBD1 as D (6 bases). CDR1 is MDHEN and CDR2 is SYDVKM in the germline V gene. V was cut by 9 bases and J by 6 bases, with 14 bases left in between. This CDR3 has 12 amino acids. CDR3 nucleotide sequence: TGTGCCAGTACTGAGGGGGTGGATGGCTACACCTTC. Translation: CASTEGVDGYTF.

The chain recombines TRBV29-1 with TRBJ2-1; 8 nucleotides align to TRBD2. The CDR3 runs to 19 residues. Germline-derived CDR1 and CDR2 are SQVTM and ANQGSEA. The V gene end was trimmed by 4 bases and the J gene end by 3 bases; junction bases not matched to a gene: 20. The CDR3 region is CSVALRAVALADNYNEQFF. The CDR3 bases are TGCAGCGTTGCCCTTAGAGCAGTCGCACTAGCGGACAACTACAATGAGCAGTTCTTC.

This chain connects TRBV2 to TRBJ1-1; 9 bases are a match to TRBD1. Germline values: CDR1 SNHLY, CDR2 FYNNEI. V was clipped by 5 bases and J by 4 bases; unmatched bases: 2. This CDR3 has 13 residues. The CDR3 DNA reads TGTGCCAGCAGTCCGGACAGGGGCACTGAAGCTTTCTTT. It translates to CASSPDRGTEAFF.

CDR3 bases: TGTGCCAGCAGCCCGGCAGGGCCCCAAGAGACCCAGTACTTC. This translates into CASSPAGPQETQYF. The genes are TRBV7-2 and TRBJ2-5; D is perhaps TRBD1 (5 bases). CDR3 length: 14 residues. The V end lost 5 bases, the J end lost 1 base, and 11 bases lay between the germline ends. Germline values: CDR1 SGHTA, CDR2 FQGNSA.

This clone was counted a few times. The rearrangement joins TRBV23-1 to TRBJ1-1; no definite D call. TRBV23-1 is given ORF status, its function remaining uncertain. The V and J ends lost 0 bases and 4 bases respectively, with 12 bases between them. This CDR3 contains 15 residues. The chain's CDR3 is CASSQSYPGITEAFF. For the CDR3, the DNA is TGCGCCAGCAGTCAATCTTACCCGGGGATCACTGAAGCTTTCTTT.

The gene calls are TRBV9 and TRBJ2-1; 8 nucleotides align to TRBD2. CDR3 length: 16 amino acids. V was clipped by 0 bases and J by 7 bases; unmatched bases: 9. Germline assignment: CDR1 SGDLS and CDR2 YYNGEE. The CDR3: CASSVASGSRVNEQFF. As DNA, the CDR3 is TGTGCCAGCAGCGTAGCGAGCGGGAGTCGGGTAAATGAGCAGTTCTTC.

The rearrangement joins TRBV7-9 to TRBJ1-4; 7 nucleotides agree with TRBD1. Germline V lookup: CDR1 SEHNR, CDR2 FQNEAQ (reference sequence). CDR3 size: 14 residues. V dropped 4 bases and J dropped 5; count of bases not matched to a gene: 4. The DNA of the CDR3 is TGTGCCAGCAGCTGGCGGGGACAGAATGAAAAACTGTTTTTT. Its protein is CASSWRGQNEKLFF.

The V gene is TRBV5-4, the J gene TRBJ2-5; 10 bases match TRBD2. The CDR3 length is 17 residues. Germline V gene data show CDR1 as SGHNT and CDR2 as YYREEE (reference sequence). V shed 4 bases, J shed 4 bases, and the junction held 13 bases outside the gene matches. CDR3 region: CASSRGGLAGVTETQYF. The CDR3 bases are TGTGCCAGCAGCCGCGGGGGGCTAGCGGGAGTGACAGAGACCCAGTACTTC. Full variable domain (missing parts from reference TRBV5-4 and TRBJ2-5): ETGVTQSPTHLIKTRGQQVTLRCSSQSGHNTVSWYQQALGQGPQFIFQYYREEENGRGNFPPRFSGLQFPNYSSELNVNALELDDSALYLCASSRGGLAGVTETQYFGPGTRLLVL.

The CDR3 reads CASTAGQPNEKLFF. CDR3 nucleotide sequence: TGTGCCAGCACTGCGGGACAGCCTAATGAAAAACTGTTTTTT. The gene calls are TRBV2 and TRBJ1-4; 7 bases match TRBD1. This CDR3 has 14 amino acids. Germline CDR1 SNHLY, CDR2 FYNNEI. The junction had 5 bases not matched to a gene; V was cut back by 7 bases and J by 3 bases.

The chain has TRBV30 and TRBJ1-1, with D unclear. CDR1 and CDR2 (germline): GTSNPN, SVGIG (reference sequence). The CDR3 is 12 amino acids. V dropped 2 bases and J dropped 6 bases, with 10 bases sitting between them. CDR3 in DNA: TGTGCCTGGAGTATATCCGAGGCTGAAGCTTTCTTT. It specifies CAWSISEAEAFF.

V usage is TRBV27 and J usage is TRBJ2-7; D is possibly TRBD1 (5 bases). The germline CDR1 and CDR2 sequences are MNHEY and SMNVEV (reference sequence). V was clipped by 3 bases and J by 5 bases, with 17 bases between them. The CDR3 runs 15 residues. The CDR3 spells CASSFADERGNEQYF. CDR3 sequence (DNA): TGTGCCAGCAGTTTTGCGGACGAAAGGGGTAACGAGCAGTACTTC.

V is TRBV7-9 and J is TRBJ2-4; TRBD2 might be the D (6 bases). Trimming took 2 bases from V and 8 from J, leaving 13 bases between them. The CDR3 has 14 amino acids. Germline assignment: CDR1 SEHNR and CDR2 FQNEAQ (reference sequence). Written as DNA, the CDR3 is TGTGCCAGCAGCTTAAGTGGGGGGAGAGACATTCAGTACTTC. Translating it yields CASSLSGGRDIQYF.

J is TRBJ2-1 and V is TRBV29-1; 11 bases fit TRBD1. After removal of 0 bases from V and 3 bases from J, the junction contained 4 bases not matched to a gene. Germline V gene lookup returns CDR1 SQVTM and CDR2 ANQGSEA. The CDR3 has 16 amino acids. CDR3 bases: TGCAGCGTTGAAGATTGGGACAGGGGGGTCTACAATGAGCAGTTCTTC. Translating it yields CSVEDWDRGVYNEQFF.

This clone was recorded a few times. V usage is TRBV6-1 and J usage is TRBJ1-2, with D possibly TRBD1 on 5 matching bases. The CDR3 is 13 residues long. The ends were cut back, 2 bases at V and 3 bases at J, with 7 bases in the middle. Germline CDR1 is MNHNS and CDR2 is SASEGT. The CDR3 loop reads CASSEQGDYGYTF. The CDR3 coding sequence is TGTGCCAGCAGTGAACAGGGTGACTATGGCTACACCTTC.

This clone has a handful of counts. The chain is built from TRBV2 and TRBJ2-5, with a tentative D call TRBD2 (6 bases). The CDR3 contains 13 residues. Germline V CDR1 and CDR2: SNHLY, FYNNEI. V lost 8 bases, J lost 5 bases, and 15 bases lay in between. In DNA form, the CDR3 reads TGTGCCAGCGGAAGCGGGCCGGAGGAGACCCAGTACTTC. This translates into CASGSGPEETQYF. Supplemented by reference TRBV2 and TRBJ2-5, the full variable domain reads EPEVTQTPSHQVTQMGQEVILRCVPISNHLYFYWYRQILGQKVEFLVSFYNNEISEKSEIFDDQFSVERPDGSNFTLKIRSTKLEDSAMYFCASGSGPEETQYFGPGTRLLVL.

This clone was seen more than once but under ten times. V usage is TRBV7-9 and J usage is TRBJ1-2; 8 nucleotides line up with TRBD1. This CDR3 region has 15 residues. V was clipped by 7 bases and J by 1 base; unmatched bases: 8. Germline V CDR1 and CDR2: SEHNR, FQNEAQ (reference sequence). CDR3 protein: CASTRGTGLNYGYTF. DNA for the CDR3: TGTGCCAGCACCCGGGGGACAGGCCTTAACTATGGCTACACCTTC.

The gene calls are TRBV7-9 and TRBJ2-7, with 8 nucleotides matching TRBD1. After removal of 4 bases from V and 3 bases from J, the junction contained 5 bases not matched to a gene. CDR1 and CDR2 (germline): SEHNR, FQNEAQ (reference sequence). The CDR3 contains 14 residues. CDR3 protein: CASSSGTGNYEQYF. DNA of the CDR3: TGTGCCAGCAGCTCCGGGACAGGAAACTACGAGCAGTACTTC.

This clone was observed a handful of times. The gene calls are TRBV30 and TRBJ2-2; 11 nucleotides align to TRBD2. The germline V gene encodes CDR1 GTSNPN and CDR2 SVGIG (reference sequence). The CDR3 consists of 16 residues. With V trimmed by 2 bases and J by 7 bases, 9 bases remained unmatched. CDR3 in amino acids: CAWSYVSGRAGGELFF. CDR3 sequence (DNA): TGTGCCTGGAGTTACGTTAGCGGGAGGGCCGGCGGGGAGCTGTTTTTT.

This chain joins TRBV5-1 and TRBJ2-5; 10 bases align to TRBD2. The CDR3 totals 15 residues. Losses at the gene ends were 3 bases for V and 2 bases for J; bases not matched to a gene: 4. Germline V gives CDR1 SGHRS, CDR2 YFSETQ. The CDR3 reads CASSSSGRLQETQYF. In DNA, the CDR3 is TGCGCCAGCAGCTCTAGCGGGAGATTGCAAGAGACCCAGTACTTC.

This chain connects TRBV7-2 to TRBJ2-1, with a possible D match to TRBD1 (6 bases). V was cut by 5 bases and J by 2 bases, with 10 bases left in between. Per germline, CDR1 SGHTA and CDR2 FQGNSA. The CDR3 totals 14 residues. This chain's CDR3 is CASSPDRTYNEQFF. The CDR3 DNA reads TGTGCCAGCAGCCCCGACAGGACCTACAATGAGCAGTTCTTC.

This chain connects TRBV30 to TRBJ1-2; D gene uncertain. Germline CDR1 GTSNPN, CDR2 SVGIG (reference sequence). This CDR3 is built from 15 residues. The germline V and J ends were trimmed by 2 bases and 6 bases, with 19 bases remaining between them. CDR3 protein: CAWSLIPILGDGYTF. The CDR3 DNA is TGTGCCTGGAGTCTAATCCCGATTCTCGGGGATGGCTACACCTTC.

The chain recombines TRBV25-1 with TRBJ2-7; the D is unclear. The germline V and J ends were trimmed by 3 bases and 8 bases, with 11 bases remaining between them. The CDR3 has 12 residues. Per the germline V gene, CDR1 is MGHDK and CDR2 is SYGVNS. The CDR3 nucleotides read TGTGCCAGCAGTGAGAAGGTGGGCAAGCAGTACTTC. It encodes CASSEKVGKQYF.

This clone was seen more than once but under ten times. J is TRBJ2-5 and V is TRBV10-3; 7 bases map to TRBD1. Per the germline V gene, CDR1 is ENHRY and CDR2 is SYGVKD. CDR3 size: 15 residues. Trimming took 6 bases from V and 2 from J; bases not matched to a gene: 9. The CDR3 sequence is CAISQSPGQQETQYF. The CDR3 DNA sequence: TGTGCCATCAGCCAATCGCCGGGACAGCAAGAGACCCAGTACTTC.

This chain links TRBV7-9 with TRBJ2-3, with D possibly being TRBD2 (5 bases). The V gene's germline CDR1 is SEHNR and CDR2 FQNEAQ (reference sequence). CDR3 size: 15 residues. Trimming removed 6 bases at V and 4 bases at J, with 17 bases between. CDR3 nucleotide sequence: TGTGCCAGCAGGGAGGACCGGGGTCCGTCAGATACGCAGTATTTT. This gives the protein CASREDRGPSDTQYF.

The chain carries TRBV7-9 and TRBJ2-2; 7 bases are shared with TRBD1. The V segment lost 6 bases and the J segment 1 base; nucleotides outside the gene matches: 11. This CDR3 spans 17 amino acids. From germline, CDR1 is SEHNR and CDR2 FQNEAQ (reference sequence). The CDR3 DNA reads as TGTGCCAGCAGGACGATACAGGGGTCCGTGAACACCGGGGAGCTGTTTTTT. Translation: CASRTIQGSVNTGELFF.

This clone has more than one count but fewer than ten. The chain joins TRBV7-3 to TRBJ2-3, with TRBD2 matching 9 bases. Germline lookup yields CDR1 SGHTA and CDR2 FQGTGA. V was clipped by 1 base and J by 0 bases; unmatched bases: 2. The CDR3 is 16 residues long. CDR3 amino acids: CASSLRSGRSTDTQYF. In DNA, the CDR3 is TGTGCCAGCAGCTTAAGAAGCGGGAGGAGCACAGATACGCAGTATTTT.

The chain uses TRBV4-2 and TRBJ2-3; TRBD2 matches 10 bases. CDR1 is LGHNA, CDR2 YNFKEQ, per germline. This CDR3 has 17 amino acids. V lost 0 bases to trimming and J lost 1 base; unmatched junction nucleotides: 4. The CDR3 reads CASSQDSGGPGTDTQYF. The CDR3 nucleotides are TGTGCCAGCAGCCAAGATAGCGGGGGGCCAGGCACAGATACGCAGTATTTT.

This chain links TRBV7-9 with TRBJ1-5; 10 positions match TRBD1. With V trimmed by 4 bases and J by 6 bases, 3 bases remained unmatched. Germline CDR1 and CDR2: SEHNR and FQNEAQ (reference sequence). This CDR3 comprises 14 residues. CDR3 sequence reads: CASSSGTGVQPQHF. The CDR3 region has the DNA TGTGCCAGCAGCTCCGGGACAGGGGTTCAGCCCCAGCATTTT.

The sample holds a few counts of this clone. This rearrangement joins TRBV19 to TRBJ1-1; no clear D. Germline V gene lookup returns CDR1 LNHDA and CDR2 SQIVND (reference sequence). Trimming took off 9 bases at V and 0 bases at J, with 17 bases between the two ends. CDR3 length equals 15 residues. CDR3 nucleotide sequence: TGTGCCAGCTCCCTGGTCCCCGGGATGAACACTGAAGCTTTCTTT. Translating gives CASSLVPGMNTEAFF. Filled out from reference TRBV19 and TRBJ1-1, the complete variable domain reads DGGITQSPKYLFRKEGQNVTLSCEQNLNHDAMYWYRQDPGQGLRLIYYSQIVNDFQKGDIAEGYSVSREKKESFPLTVTSAQKNPTAFYLCASSLVPGMNTEAFFGQGTRLTVV.

This clone was counted between two and nine times. V gene TRBV2 combines with J gene TRBJ1-1; 7 nucleotides match TRBD1. The CDR3 runs 14 residues. Losses at the gene ends were 1 base for V and 4 bases for J; bases not matched to a gene: 3. Germline V CDR1 and CDR2: SNHLY, FYNNEI. The CDR3 bases are TGTGCCAGCAGTGAAGAGGCAGGGGGCACTGAAGCTTTCTTT. This translates into CASSEEAGGTEAFF.